This TCR beta chain comes out of a study of blood T cell dynamics during melanoma immunotherapy. Overall study context: Metastatic melanoma patients received first-line pembrolizumab or nivolumab plus ipilimumab.

This clone has only one observation. Antigen unknown. Sequencing used immunoSEQ multiplex PCR; TCRdb keeps in-frame clones, though not all of them. Of about 11,000 clones in the sample, about four fifths are singletons; the top ten hold around 13%. CDR3 length: 14 residues. Germline V CDR1 and CDR2: MNHEY, SVGAGI. V lost 6 bases to trimming and J lost 3 bases, with 14 bases between them. Whole-study findings and limits: Disease-control patients' PBMC repertoires became either more clonal or more diverse at W3.

Time point noted: pre-treatment baseline. This chain joins TRBV6-5 and TRBJ2-5; a possible D gene is TRBD2 (6 bases). The sequenced sample was blood, obtained from a patient treated with checkpoint blockade. The clonotype was recovered from a human donor with melanoma. The CDR3 loop reads CASRLGLSKETQYF. In DNA form, the CDR3 reads TGTGCCAGCAGATTGGGACTTTCGAAAGAGACCCAGTACTTC.